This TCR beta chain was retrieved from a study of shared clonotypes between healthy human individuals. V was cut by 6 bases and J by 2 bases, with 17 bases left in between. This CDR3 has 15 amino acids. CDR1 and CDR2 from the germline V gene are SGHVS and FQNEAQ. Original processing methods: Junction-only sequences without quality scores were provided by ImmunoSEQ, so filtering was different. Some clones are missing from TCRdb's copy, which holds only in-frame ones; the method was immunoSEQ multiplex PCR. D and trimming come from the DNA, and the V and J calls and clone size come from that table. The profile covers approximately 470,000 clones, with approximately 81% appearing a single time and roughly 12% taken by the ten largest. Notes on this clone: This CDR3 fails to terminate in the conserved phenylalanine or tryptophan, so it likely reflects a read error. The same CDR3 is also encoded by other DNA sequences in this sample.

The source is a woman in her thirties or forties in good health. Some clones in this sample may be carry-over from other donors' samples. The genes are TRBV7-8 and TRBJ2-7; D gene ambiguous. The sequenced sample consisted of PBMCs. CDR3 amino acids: CASSFLRYSPYEQYL. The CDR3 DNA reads TGTGCCAGCAGTTTCCTCCGCTACTCGCCCTACGAGCAGTACCTC.